The clone carrying this TCR beta chain was observed once. This entry is derived from a study of tumor-infiltrating lymphocytes in localized non-small cell lung cancer. TCRdb keeps only in-frame clones here, not all; method: immunoSEQ multiplex PCR. Here the sample spans around 10,000 clones, about 78% being singletons. CDR1 is SGHAT, CDR2 FQNNGV, per germline. Trimming removed 0 bases from V and 0 bases from J; junction bases left unmatched: 5. The CDR3 has 18 amino acids. The sequence was collected from a human donor with non-small cell lung cancer. The V and J genes are TRBV11-2 and TRBJ2-6; 7 nucleotides agree with TRBD2. Sequenced material: lung tumor tissue. In DNA, the CDR3 is TGTGCCAGCAGCTTAGATGGGAGGGTCGACTCTGGGGCCAACGTCCTGACTTTC. Amino acid sequence: CASSLDGRVDSGANVLTF.